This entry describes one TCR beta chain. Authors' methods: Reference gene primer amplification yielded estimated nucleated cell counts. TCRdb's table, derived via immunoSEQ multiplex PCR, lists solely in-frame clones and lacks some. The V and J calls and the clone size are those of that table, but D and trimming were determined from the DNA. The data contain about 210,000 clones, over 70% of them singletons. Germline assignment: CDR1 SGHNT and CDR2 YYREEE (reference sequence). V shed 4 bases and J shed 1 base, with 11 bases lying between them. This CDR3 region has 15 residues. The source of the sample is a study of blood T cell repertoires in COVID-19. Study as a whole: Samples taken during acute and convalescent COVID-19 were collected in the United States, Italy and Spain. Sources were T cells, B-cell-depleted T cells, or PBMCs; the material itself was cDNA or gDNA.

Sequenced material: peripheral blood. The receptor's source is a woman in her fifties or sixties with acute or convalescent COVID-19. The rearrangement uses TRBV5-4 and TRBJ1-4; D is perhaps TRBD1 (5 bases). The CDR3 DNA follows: TGTGCCAGCAGCCCTTACGGGGGAACTAATGAAAAACTGTTTTTT. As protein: CASSPYGGTNEKLFF. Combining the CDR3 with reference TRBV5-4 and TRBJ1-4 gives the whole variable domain ETGVTQSPTHLIKTRGQQVTLRCSSQSGHNTVSWYQQALGQGPQFIFQYYREEENGRGNFPPRFSGLQFPNYSSELNVNALELDDSALYLCASSPYGGTNEKLFFGSGTQLSVL.